This section outlines one T cell receptor (beta chain) sequence together with its context. In the authors' workflow: Amplifying reference gene primers gave estimates of nucleated cell counts. Profiling relied on immunoSEQ multiplex PCR, and the TCRdb table lists in-frame clones only, not all of them. That table is the source of V, J and clone size, and D and trimming were worked out from the DNA. The sample shows 360,000 or so clones, roughly 90% of them seen only once. The Seattle patients joined while their infection was active and were tracked longitudinally afterward. The ends were cut back, 3 bases at V and 11 bases at J, with 13 bases in the middle. Germline CDR1 is LGHDT and CDR2 is YNNKEL (reference sequence). The CDR3 is 12 residues long. This record comes from a study of blood T cell repertoires in COVID-19. Study details: Donors in the United States, Italy and Spain gave samples during acute or convalescent COVID-19. Nucleic acid was either cDNA or gDNA, and it came from T cells, B-cell-depleted T cells, or PBMCs.

Source material: peripheral blood. This TCR was sampled from an older woman with COVID-19, enrolled during active disease. V and J are TRBV3-1 (or the pseudogene TRBV3-2) and TRBJ1-1; a weak D match, TRBD1 (6 bases). The CDR3, as DNA: TGTGCCAGCAGCCACACCAGGGGAGATGCTTTCTTT. Encoded protein: CASSHTRGDAFF.